Following are 28 T cell receptor beta chains from one sample sequenced in a study of PD-L1 blockade in urothelial cancer. Time point denoted: peripheral blood 6 weeks after treatment start. Sequencing used immunoSEQ multiplex PCR; TCRdb keeps in-frame clones, though not all of them. This table holds more than 60,000 clones, roughly 90% found once. This sample comprised PBMCs, obtained around atezolizumab (anti-PD-L1) treatment. The receptors were sampled from a man in his 60s with urothelial cancer.

This clone turned up a few times. The CDR3 sequence: CASSFGDTQYF. The CDR3 DNA sequence: TGTGCCAGCAGCTTCGGAGATACGCAGTATTTT. The chain has TRBV7-8 and TRBJ2-3; D not certain. Trimming shortened V by 3 bases and J by 5 bases, and 3 bases separated the two germline ends. This CDR3 comprises 11 residues. Germline CDR1 SGHVS, CDR2 FQNEAQ.

The rearrangement joins TRBV25-1 to TRBJ2-1; TRBD2 is a possible D gene (6 bases). Germline V gives CDR1 MGHDK, CDR2 SYGVNS. The CDR3 runs 15 residues. V lost 3 bases to trimming and J lost 6 bases, with 15 bases between them. CDR3 protein: CASSEPLETSNEQFF. The CDR3 DNA reads as TGTGCCAGCAGTGAGCCCCTAGAGACTAGCAATGAGCAGTTCTTC.

The chain combines TRBV7-3 with TRBJ2-5, with 8 positions matching TRBD1. The germline V gene has CDR1 SGHTA and CDR2 FQGTGA. V lost 5 bases, J lost 4 bases, and 3 bases stayed unmatched. This CDR3 comprises 13 residues. The CDR3, as DNA: TGTGCCAGCAGCACTGACAGGGGAGAGACCCAGTACTTC. It specifies CASSTDRGETQYF.

By sample fraction, this clone is medium-sized. The chain employs TRBV7-9 and TRBJ1-2, with D perhaps TRBD1 (6 bases). From germline, CDR1 is SEHNR and CDR2 FQNEAQ (reference sequence). Deletions cut 5 bases from V and 7 bases from J, with 17 bases between. The CDR3 covers 14 residues. The CDR3: CASSPQGILRGYTF. The CDR3 coding sequence is TGTGCCAGCAGCCCCCAGGGGATTTTACGTGGCTACACCTTC. The full variable domain, its missing parts supplied by reference TRBV7-9 and TRBJ1-2, is DTGVSQNPRHKITKRGQNVTFRCDPISEHNRLYWYRQTLGQGPEFLTYFQNEAQLEKSRLLSDRFSAERPKGSFSTLEIQRTEQGDSAMYLCASSPQGILRGYTFGSGTRLTVV.

This clone was seen more than once but under ten times. The chain joins TRBV9 to TRBJ2-7, with a weak D call TRBD2 (5 bases). Germline V gene sequence: CDR1 SGDLS, CDR2 YYNGEE. The CDR3 is made up of 14 amino acids. Trimming shortened V by 1 base and J by 4 bases, and 12 bases separated the two germline ends. CDR3 coding DNA: TGTGCCAGCAGCGTATCCCCCTGGACTTACGAGCAGTACTTC. Its protein product is CASSVSPWTYEQYF.

The J gene is TRBJ2-3, the V gene TRBV11-2; TRBD1 is a possible D gene (6 bases). The CDR3 extends over 14 amino acids. The V and J ends lost 2 bases and 6 bases respectively, with 12 bases between them. CDR1 is SGHAT, CDR2 FQNNGV, per germline. CDR3 protein: CASSLIGGPDTQYF. CDR3 in DNA: TGTGCCAGCAGCTTAATTGGGGGCCCTGATACGCAGTATTTT. Together with reference TRBV11-2 and TRBJ2-3, the CDR3 gives the full variable domain: EAGVAQSPRYKIIEKRQSVAFWCNPISGHATLYWYQQILGQGPKLLIQFQNNGVVDDSQLPKDRFSAERLKGVDSTLKIQPAKLEDSAVYLCASSLIGGPDTQYFGPGTRLTVL.

The genes are TRBV11-2 and TRBJ1-2; maybe TRBD1 (6 bases). V lost 2 bases to trimming and J lost 8 bases, with 12 bases between them. This CDR3 has 13 residues. Germline-derived CDR1 and CDR2 are SGHAT and FQNNGV. The CDR3 loop is CASSLLQGHGYTF. DNA for the CDR3: TGTGCCAGCAGCTTATTACAGGGCCACGGCTACACCTTC.

The rearrangement joins TRBV18 to TRBJ1-2; 10 bases are shared with TRBD1. The J segment lost 3 bases and the V segment lost 1 base, leaving 11 bases of the junction unmatched. Germline V lookup: CDR1 KGHSH, CDR2 LQKENI. The CDR3 extends over 18 amino acids. CDR3 protein: CASSPRPGTGVADYGYTF. The CDR3, as DNA: TGTGCCAGCTCACCACGTCCCGGGACAGGGGTGGCGGACTATGGCTACACCTTC.

This clone was seen a single time. V usage is TRBV21-1 and J usage is TRBJ1-5. TRBV21-1 is flagged as a pseudogene. The CDR3 contains 14 residues. CDR3 sequence (DNA): TGTGCCAGCAGCAAAGAAGAGGGGGGGGAGCCCCAGCATTTT. It yields the protein CASSKEEGGEPQHF.

The rearrangement uses TRBV7-3 and TRBJ1-1; a weak D match, TRBD1 (6 bases). The ends were cut back, 5 bases at V and 11 bases at J, with 15 bases in the middle. This CDR3 is 12 amino acids long. Germline CDR1 SGHTA, CDR2 FQGTGA. The CDR3 sequence: CASSQQGGEAFF. CDR3 bases: TGTGCCAGCAGCCAACAGGGTGGCGAGGCTTTCTTT. Looking up the rest from reference TRBV7-3 and TRBJ1-1 gives the full variable domain: GAGVSQTPSNKVTEKGKYVELRCDPISGHTALYWYRQSLGQGPEFLIYFQGTGAADDSGLPNDRFFAVRPEGSVSTLKIQRTERGDSAVYLCASSQQGGEAFFGQGTRLTVV.

Written as DNA, the CDR3 is TGTGCCAGTAGAGGACACCCTAATCCCTACGAGCAGTACTTC. This sequence encodes CASRGHPNPYEQYF. The chain couples TRBV6-1 to TRBJ2-7, with D tentatively TRBD1 (5 bases). Germline values: CDR1 MNHNS, CDR2 SASEGT. V lost 9 bases, J lost 2 bases, and 17 bases lay in between. The CDR3 covers 14 residues.

The rearrangement links TRBV19 to TRBJ1-1; D not certain. The CDR3 covers 14 residues. Trimming took 1 base from V and 4 from J, leaving 10 bases between them. Per germline, CDR1 LNHDA and CDR2 SQIVND (reference sequence). The CDR3 coding sequence is TGTGCCAGTAGTATAGCTAACGTCTTCACTGAAGCTTTCTTT. Protein product: CASSIANVFTEAFF.

The CDR3: CASSPRLFAGGTEAFF. In nucleotides, the CDR3 is TGTGCCAGCTCACCTCGGCTTTTTGCGGGAGGCACTGAAGCTTTCTTT. The chain links TRBV18 to TRBJ1-1; D is unresolved. In germline, CDR1 is KGHSH, CDR2 LQKENI. This CDR3 has 16 amino acids. V was pared by 3 bases and J by 4 bases, with 18 bases between.

CDR3 amino acids: CASSPGTGSGNTIYF. The CDR3 DNA is TGTGCCAGCAGCCCCGGGACAGGCTCTGGAAACACCATATATTTT. V and J are TRBV6-1 and TRBJ1-3, with TRBD1 matching 8 bases. Losses at the gene ends were 6 bases for V and 0 bases for J; bases not matched to a gene: 4. The CDR3 consists of 15 residues. Germline-derived CDR1 and CDR2 are MNHNS and SASEGT.

The chain joins TRBV5-5 to TRBJ1-2, with D uncertain. This CDR3 comprises 16 residues. In germline, CDR1 is SGHKS, CDR2 YYEKEE (reference sequence). Trimming took 0 bases from V and 3 from J, leaving 15 bases between them. This CDR3 reads CASSLAGGSADYGYTF. CDR3 coding DNA: TGTGCCAGCAGCTTGGCCGGAGGGAGCGCGGACTATGGCTACACCTTC.

The chain joins TRBV28 to TRBJ2-3; TRBD2 agrees at 8 bases. Germline CDR1 reads MDHEN; CDR2 reads SYDVKM. J gave up 5 bases and V 5 bases, and 3 bases lay outside the gene matches. CDR3 length equals 13 residues. The DNA of the CDR3 is TGTGCCAGCAGTGCGGGAGGAGTAGATACGCAGTATTTT. The encoded protein is CASSAGGVDTQYF.

CDR3 in amino acids: CASSFAQGGGELFF. As DNA, the CDR3 is TGTGCCAGCAGCTTTGCCCAGGGAGGCGGGGAGCTGTTTTTT. The rearrangement uses TRBV7-9 and TRBJ2-2, with a possible D match to TRBD2 (6 bases). CDR3 size: 14 residues. Deletions cut 3 bases from V and 7 bases from J, with 12 bases between. CDR1 SEHNR and CDR2 FQNEAQ come from the germline V gene (reference sequence). Looking up the rest from reference TRBV7-9 and TRBJ2-2 gives the full variable domain: DTGVSQNPRHKITKRGQNVTFRCDPISEHNRLYWYRQTLGQGPEFLTYFQNEAQLEKSRLLSDRFSAERPKGSFSTLEIQRTEQGDSAMYLCASSFAQGGGELFFGEGSRLTVL.

The chain joins TRBV9 to TRBJ1-1, with 8 bases aligning to TRBD1. CDR3 length: 15 amino acids. V lost 3 bases and J lost 3; bases outside the gene matches: 7. Germline loops: CDR1 SGDLS, CDR2 YYNGEE. The CDR3 sequence: CASSAQDRADTEAFF. CDR3 DNA: TGTGCCAGCAGCGCCCAGGACAGGGCGGACACTGAAGCTTTCTTT.

This rearrangement joins TRBV9 to TRBJ2-1; D is perhaps TRBD2 (6 bases). Germline lookup yields CDR1 SGDLS and CDR2 YYNGEE. The CDR3 sequence is 17 residues long. V gave up 0 bases and J gave up 0 bases, with 13 bases separating them. This CDR3 is CASSVGFGGYSYNEQFF. In nucleotides, the CDR3 is TGTGCCAGCAGCGTAGGATTCGGGGGATACTCCTACAATGAGCAGTTCTTC.

The CDR3 reads CASEFSTGGNSPLHF. In DNA form, the CDR3 reads TGTGCCAGCGAATTCTCGACAGGCGGGAATTCACCCCTCCACTTT. The chain joins TRBV19 to TRBJ1-6; weak D call: TRBD1 (6 bases). Germline CDR1 is LNHDA and CDR2 is SQIVND (reference sequence). The V and J ends lost 9 bases and 7 bases respectively, with 19 bases between them. The CDR3 consists of 15 residues.

The rearrangement joins TRBV6-1 to TRBJ1-1; the D gene is possibly TRBD1 (5 bases). CDR3 length equals 15 residues. Trimming left V 1 base short and J 5 bases short, with 14 bases between. CDR1 is MNHNS, CDR2 SASEGT, per germline. The CDR3 region has the DNA TGTGCCAGCAGTGAAGTTACAGGCCCAGGGACTGAAGCTTTCTTT. Protein product: CASSEVTGPGTEAFF.

J is TRBJ1-2 and V is TRBV15, with 9 bases aligning to TRBD1. Germline V gives CDR1 LNHNV, CDR2 YYDKDF (reference sequence). The V and J ends lost 0 bases and 4 bases, in that order; junction bases with no gene match: 6. This CDR3 has 16 amino acids. The CDR3 here is CATSRDLGQGGYGYTF. The CDR3 region has the DNA TGTGCCACCAGCAGAGATCTGGGACAGGGAGGCTATGGCTACACCTTC.

V gene TRBV2 combines with J gene TRBJ1-2; 11 bases agree with TRBD1. The CDR3 length is 14 residues. Per the germline V gene, CDR1 is SNHLY and CDR2 is FYNNEI. The J segment lost 4 bases and the V segment lost 4 bases, leaving 2 bases of the junction unmatched. The CDR3 loop is CASSGTGGRYGYTF. The CDR3 nucleotides read TGTGCCAGCAGTGGGACAGGGGGCCGCTATGGCTACACCTTC.

This sequence joins TRBV19 and TRBJ1-3; maybe TRBD1 (5 bases). The germline V and J ends were trimmed by 7 bases and 2 bases, with 12 bases remaining between them. CDR1 is LNHDA and CDR2 is SQIVND in the germline V gene (reference sequence). This CDR3 is built from 14 residues. CDR3 bases: TGTGCCAGTAAATATAGGGGTCCTGGAAACACCATATATTTT. Amino acids: CASKYRGPGNTIYF.

The V call is TRBV9, the J call TRBJ2-1; 7 positions match TRBD2. The CDR3 consists of 12 residues. The V segment lost 4 bases and the J segment 8 bases; nucleotides outside the gene matches: 3. The germline CDR1 and CDR2 sequences are SGDLS and YYNGEE. The CDR3 here is CASSNGRYEQFF. CDR3 DNA sequence: TGTGCCAGCAGCAACGGGAGGTATGAGCAGTTCTTC.

The chain recombines TRBV7-2 with TRBJ1-2; D perhaps matches TRBD1 (6 bases). The CDR3 is 15 residues long. The V gene's germline CDR1 is SGHTA and CDR2 FQGNSA. Trimming removed 3 bases at V and 8 bases at J, with 19 bases between. The CDR3 loop reads CASSLVAGGAPGYTF. The CDR3 DNA reads TGTGCCAGCAGCTTGGTCGCGGGGGGCGCACCAGGCTACACCTTC. Looking up the rest from reference TRBV7-2 and TRBJ1-2 gives the full variable domain: GAGVSQSPSNKVTEKGKDVELRCDPISGHTALYWYRQSLGQGLEFLIYFQGNSAPDKSGLPSDRFSAERTGGSVSTLTIQRTQQEDSAVYLCASSLVAGGAPGYTFGSGTRLTVV.

This clone is a singleton in its sample. The genes are TRBV27 and TRBJ2-3, with D hard to call. The germline V gene encodes CDR1 MNHEY and CDR2 SMNVEV (reference sequence). V dropped 5 bases and J dropped 3 bases, with 12 bases sitting between them. The CDR3 length is 14 residues. For the CDR3, the DNA is TGTGCCAGCAGTCCCGGTTTCGTTACAGATACGCAGTATTTT. Translated: CASSPGFVTDTQYF.

V usage is TRBV28 and J usage is TRBJ1-2; tentatively, D is TRBD1 (6 bases). The CDR3 extends over 13 amino acids. The V gene lost 2 bases and the J gene lost 7 bases, with 11 bases spanning the gap. The germline V gene has CDR1 MDHEN and CDR2 SYDVKM. The CDR3 here is CASSLMGARGYTF. CDR3 sequence (DNA): TGTGCCAGCAGTTTAATGGGGGCGCGTGGCTACACCTTC.